The 27 T cell receptor beta chains below come from one sample, sequenced in a study of control samples from healthy donors and cancer patients. Method: immunoSEQ multiplex PCR; TCRdb's copy keeps in-frame clones and lacks some. This sample carries around 180,000 clones, about 91% of them seen once, and the ten largest clones take roughly 5.3%. Specimen: blood. Every receptor here comes from a woman in her 30s in good health.

The chain employs TRBV6-5 and TRBJ1-3; D is unclear. The CDR3 length is 15 residues. Between the trimmed V and J ends, which lost 5 bases and 2 bases, there was a span of 13 bases. Germline V CDR1 and CDR2: MNHEY, SVGAGI. The DNA of the CDR3 is TGTGCCAGCAGTATGGGCAGACCGACTGGAAACACCATATATTTT. Its protein is CASSMGRPTGNTIYF.

The rearrangement links TRBV3-1 (or the pseudogene TRBV3-2) to TRBJ2-6, with 11 bases aligning to TRBD1. The germline gives CDR1 LGHDT, CDR2 YNNKEL (reference sequence). Unmatched junction bases numbered 9, after V lost 4 bases and J lost 1 base. The CDR3 contains 19 residues. The DNA of the CDR3 is TGTGCCAGCAGCCCTCAGGGGACAGGGGGAAGGTCTGGGGCCAACGTCCTGACTTTC. Residues: CASSPQGTGGRSGANVLTF.

The rearrangement links TRBV9 to TRBJ1-3; no clear D. The CDR3 length is 15 residues. CDR1 and CDR2 from the germline V gene are SGDLS and YYNGEE. The germline V and J ends were trimmed by 5 bases and 4 bases, with 16 bases remaining between them. The CDR3 region has the DNA TGTGCCAGCAGGCCCCCAGCCGGAGGAGGAAACACCATATATTTT. Its protein product is CASRPPAGGGNTIYF. The full variable domain, in which reference TRBV9 and TRBJ1-3 provide the parts outside the CDR3, is DSGVTQTPKHLITATGQRVTLRCSPRSGDLSVYWYQQSLDQGLQFLIQYYNGEERAKGNILERFSAQQFPDLHSELNLSSLELGDSALYFCASRPPAGGGNTIYFGEGSWLTVV.

This rearrangement joins TRBV3-1 (or the pseudogene TRBV3-2) to TRBJ2-7, with D hard to call. Trimming took off 0 bases at V and 5 bases at J, with 14 bases between the two ends. Germline CDR1 LGHDT, CDR2 YNNKEL (reference sequence). This CDR3 comprises 15 residues. CDR3 protein: CASSQEGPRNNEQYF. Written as DNA, the CDR3 is TGTGCCAGCAGCCAAGAGGGTCCCCGCAACAACGAGCAGTACTTC.

With regard to this clone: The sample holds other DNA sequences that translate to the same CDR3. The chain is built from TRBV19 and TRBJ1-1, with TRBD1 matching 8 bases. Germline V gene data show CDR1 as LNHDA and CDR2 as SQIVND (reference sequence). The length of the CDR3 is 15 residues. After removal of 5 bases from V and 0 bases from J, the junction contained 5 bases not matched to a gene. CDR3 bases: TGTGCCAGTAGTCCAGGGGGCCGCATGAACACTGAAGCTTTCTTT. It is translated as CASSPGGRMNTEAFF.

The chain joins TRBV30 to TRBJ2-2; either TRBD1 or TRBD2 may fit D (5 bases each). Trimming pared 6 bases from V and 3 bases from J, leaving 14 bases between. The CDR3 has 14 residues. Germline CDR1 is GTSNPN and CDR2 is SVGIG (reference sequence). CDR3 residues: CACRYQGHTGELFF. CDR3 sequence (DNA): TGTGCCTGCCGGTACCAGGGACACACCGGGGAGCTGTTTTTT.

The chain is built from TRBV18 and TRBJ2-7; 10 nucleotides align to TRBD1. Germline lookup yields CDR1 KGHSH and CDR2 LQKENI. V gave up 3 bases and J gave up 4 bases; unmatched junction bases: 6. This CDR3 is 15 amino acids long. The CDR3 sequence: CASSPWDRGRYEQYF. The DNA for the CDR3 is TGTGCCAGCTCACCGTGGGACAGGGGACGATACGAGCAGTACTTC.

This chain joins TRBV3-1 (or the pseudogene TRBV3-2) and TRBJ1-3, with D unresolved. V lost 1 base, J lost 0 bases, and 7 bases lay in between. The germline CDR1 and CDR2 sequences are LGHDT and YNNKEL (reference sequence). The CDR3 is made up of 15 amino acids. CDR3 region: CASSQGANSGNTIYF. The CDR3 DNA reads TGTGCCAGCAGCCAAGGCGCCAACTCTGGAAACACCATATATTTT.

This clone occurred a few times. V usage is TRBV7-8 and J usage is TRBJ2-7; 10 bases agree with TRBD1. CDR3 size: 17 residues. V lost 0 bases to trimming and J lost 2 bases; unmatched junction nucleotides: 7. Germline values: CDR1 SGHVS, CDR2 FQNEAQ. CDR3 nucleotides: TGTGCCAGCAGCTTAGCGTTGGGGACAGGGGCCCCCTACGAGCAGTACTTC. Protein product: CASSLALGTGAPYEQYF.

V is TRBV19 and J is TRBJ2-7; D assignment may be TRBD1 or TRBD2 (5 bases each). Between the trimmed V and J ends, which lost 5 bases and 5 bases, there was a span of 13 bases. This CDR3 has 13 residues. Looked up from germline, CDR1 is LNHDA and CDR2 is SQIVND (reference sequence). In DNA, the CDR3 is TGTGCCAGTAGTCACCAGGGAGCTCACGAGCAGTACTTC. Encoded protein: CASSHQGAHEQYF.

This clone was recorded once. CDR3 sequence: CASSDQVTSGANVLTF. DNA for the CDR3: TGTGCCAGCAGTGATCAGGTCACATCTGGGGCCAACGTCCTGACTTTC. This rearrangement joins TRBV2 to TRBJ2-6; no definite D call. CDR1 is SNHLY, CDR2 FYNNEI, per germline. Deletions cut 3 bases from V and 1 base from J, with 10 bases between. The CDR3 extends over 16 amino acids.

The V call is TRBV7-9, the J call TRBJ2-7, with 9 bases lining up with TRBD1. There are 14 residues in the CDR3. Germline V lookup: CDR1 SEHNR, CDR2 FQNEAQ (reference sequence). With V trimmed by 1 base and J by 6 bases, 4 bases remained unmatched. In DNA, the CDR3 is TGTGCCAGCAGCTTAGGTGGGACAGGGAGCGAGCAGTACTTC. Translated: CASSLGGTGSEQYF.

This clone has only one observation. The chain is built from TRBV7-8 and TRBJ2-7; 8 bases are a match to TRBD2. Germline-derived CDR1 and CDR2 are SGHVS and FQNEAQ. The CDR3 length is 15 residues. V was clipped by 5 bases and J by 0 bases; unmatched bases: 6. In nucleotides, the CDR3 is TGTGCCAGCAGCACCTCCGGGACTAGCTCCTACGAGCAGTACTTC. Encoded protein: CASSTSGTSSYEQYF.

The genes are TRBV3-1 (or the pseudogene TRBV3-2) and TRBJ1-3; D is unresolved. This CDR3 has 16 amino acids. Germline V lookup: CDR1 LGHDT, CDR2 YNNKEL (reference sequence). V dropped 0 bases and J dropped 0 bases, with 9 bases sitting between them. CDR3 nucleotide sequence: TGTGCCAGCAGCCAAGATGTGGGGAGCTCTGGAAACACCATATATTTT. Protein sequence: CASSQDVGSSGNTIYF.

This clone was counted once. The chain carries TRBV9 and TRBJ2-1; the match to TRBD2 covers 8 bases. Germline assignment: CDR1 SGDLS and CDR2 YYNGEE. The V gene end was trimmed by 4 bases and the J gene end by 6 bases; junction bases not matched to a gene: 9. CDR3 size: 15 residues. This chain's CDR3 is CASSPKRAGGNEQFF. Written as DNA, the CDR3 is TGTGCCAGCAGCCCAAAGAGGGCGGGGGGCAATGAGCAGTTCTTC.

The chain employs TRBV5-5 and TRBJ2-2; D remains ambiguous. This CDR3 comprises 12 residues. CDR1 is SGHKS and CDR2 is YYEKEE in the germline V gene (reference sequence). Trimming cost V 5 bases and J 6 bases, with 8 bases left between them. This CDR3 reads CASSKGSGELFF. CDR3 sequence (DNA): TGTGCCAGCAGTAAGGGTTCCGGGGAGCTGTTTTTT.

The rearrangement links TRBV5-4 to TRBJ2-3; perhaps TRBD2 as D (5 bases). This CDR3 comprises 14 residues. Germline V gene sequence: CDR1 SGHNT, CDR2 YYREEE (reference sequence). The ends were cut back, 5 bases at V and 0 bases at J, with 10 bases in the middle. CDR3 protein: CASRAAGSTDTQYF. Here the CDR3 DNA reads TGTGCCAGCAGGGCGGCGGGTAGCACAGATACGCAGTATTTT. Full variable domain (remainder filled in from reference TRBV5-4 and TRBJ2-3): ETGVTQSPTHLIKTRGQQVTLRCSSQSGHNTVSWYQQALGQGPQFIFQYYREEENGRGNFPPRFSGLQFPNYSSELNVNALELDDSALYLCASRAAGSTDTQYFGPGTRLTVL.

The chain couples TRBV7-9 to TRBJ1-2; the match to TRBD1 covers 8 bases. The CDR3 loop spans 14 amino acids. V shed 5 bases, J shed 5 bases, and the junction held 7 bases outside the gene matches. Germline V CDR1 and CDR2: SEHNR, FQNEAQ (reference sequence). The CDR3 DNA follows: TGTGCCAGCAGCATTCCGACAGGGGCATATGGCTACACCTTC. Translated, it gives CASSIPTGAYGYTF.

The rearrangement uses TRBV10-2 and TRBJ2-4, with D unresolved. The ends were cut back, 4 bases at V and 0 bases at J, with 13 bases in the middle. CDR3 length: 16 amino acids. CDR1 and CDR2 from the germline V gene are WSHSY and SAAADI. The CDR3 reads CASSALQAIAKNIQYF. CDR3 sequence (DNA): TGCGCCAGCAGTGCGCTCCAGGCTATAGCCAAAAACATTCAGTACTTC.

CDR3: CASSLERPLLGYTF. The DNA for the CDR3 is TGTGCCAGCAGCTTGGAGCGGCCGCTACTAGGCTACACCTTC. V usage is TRBV5-4 and J usage is TRBJ1-2; no firm D call. V was shortened by 0 bases and J by 8 bases, with 14 bases between the two germline ends. This CDR3 has 14 residues. In germline, CDR1 is SGHNT, CDR2 YYREEE (reference sequence).

The chain combines TRBV3-1 (or the pseudogene TRBV3-2) with TRBJ1-2; a possible D gene is TRBD1 (6 bases). CDR3 length: 13 residues. Germline V CDR1 and CDR2: LGHDT, YNNKEL (reference sequence). The V gene lost 5 bases and the J gene lost 2 bases, with 9 bases spanning the gap. The CDR3 is CASSYRANYGYTF. Here the CDR3 DNA reads TGTGCCAGCAGCTACAGGGCGAACTATGGCTACACCTTC.

The rearrangement uses TRBV6-5 and TRBJ2-4, with 8 nucleotides matching TRBD1. The ends lost 6 bases at V and 8 bases at J; junction bases unmatched: 9. CDR1 is MNHEY, CDR2 SVGAGI, per germline. The CDR3 totals 14 residues. The CDR3 DNA follows: TGTGCCAGCAGCCCACAGGGGGGAGTATACATTCAGTACTTC. Translating it yields CASSPQGGVYIQYF.

The rearrangement links TRBV5-1 to TRBJ1-1; D might be TRBD1 (5 bases). CDR3 size: 14 residues. Germline V gives CDR1 SGHRS, CDR2 YFSETQ. Trimming took off 4 bases at V and 1 base at J, with 11 bases between the two ends. CDR3 sequence (DNA): TGCGCCAGCAGCCAAGGACAAACGAACACTGAAGCTTTCTTT. It yields the protein CASSQGQTNTEAFF.

This clone was seen more than once but under ten times. V is TRBV18 and J is TRBJ1-6; D is unclear. Germline V gene lookup returns CDR1 KGHSH and CDR2 LQKENI. The CDR3 extends over 15 amino acids. V lost 4 bases and J 7 bases, leaving 14 bases between the germline ends. The CDR3 sequence: CASSLILGWNSPLHF. The CDR3 nucleotides are TGTGCCAGCTCACTCATACTCGGCTGGAATTCACCCCTCCACTTT.

V is TRBV5-1 and J is TRBJ1-1; 8 bases agree with TRBD1. Trimming at V came to 3 bases and at J to 4 bases, leaving 14 bases not matched to a gene. The CDR3 is 17 amino acids. Germline CDR1 SGHRS, CDR2 YFSETQ. CDR3 bases: TGCGCCAGCAGCTCGTCCCCATCCGGGACAGGAGGCACTGAAGCTTTCTTT. The encoded protein is CASSSSPSGTGGTEAFF.

This clone was detected a few times. The chain has TRBV9 and TRBJ2-5, with TRBD1 identical over 9 bases. This CDR3 region has 16 residues. V lost 4 bases to trimming and J lost 4 bases; unmatched junction nucleotides: 11. From germline, CDR1 is SGDLS and CDR2 YYNGEE. CDR3 in amino acids: CASSLDRTGAGETQYF. CDR3 bases: TGTGCCAGCAGCCTAGATAGGACAGGGGCTGGAGAGACCCAGTACTTC.

The rearrangement joins TRBV5-1 to TRBJ2-3, with 8 nucleotides matching TRBD2. The CDR3 covers 16 residues. J lost 1 base, V lost 3 bases, and 7 bases had no gene match. The V gene's germline CDR1 is SGHRS and CDR2 YFSETQ. CDR3 bases: TGCGCCAGCAGCTCGGTAGCGGGAACGGGCACAGATACGCAGTATTTT. It codes for CASSSVAGTGTDTQYF.